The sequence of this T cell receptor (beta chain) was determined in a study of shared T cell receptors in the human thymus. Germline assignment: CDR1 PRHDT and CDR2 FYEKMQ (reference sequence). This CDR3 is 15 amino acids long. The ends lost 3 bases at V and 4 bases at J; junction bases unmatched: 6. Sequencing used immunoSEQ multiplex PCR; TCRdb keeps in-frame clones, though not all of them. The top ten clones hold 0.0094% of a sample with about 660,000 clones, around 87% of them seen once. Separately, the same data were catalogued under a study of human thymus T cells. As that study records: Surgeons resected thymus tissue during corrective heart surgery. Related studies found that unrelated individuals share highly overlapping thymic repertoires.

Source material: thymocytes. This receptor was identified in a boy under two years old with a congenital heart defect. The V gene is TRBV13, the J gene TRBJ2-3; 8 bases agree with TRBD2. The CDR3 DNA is TGTGCCAGCAGCTTTGGGGGCGGGGGGTCAGATACGCAGTATTTT. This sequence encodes CASSFGGGGSDTQYF.